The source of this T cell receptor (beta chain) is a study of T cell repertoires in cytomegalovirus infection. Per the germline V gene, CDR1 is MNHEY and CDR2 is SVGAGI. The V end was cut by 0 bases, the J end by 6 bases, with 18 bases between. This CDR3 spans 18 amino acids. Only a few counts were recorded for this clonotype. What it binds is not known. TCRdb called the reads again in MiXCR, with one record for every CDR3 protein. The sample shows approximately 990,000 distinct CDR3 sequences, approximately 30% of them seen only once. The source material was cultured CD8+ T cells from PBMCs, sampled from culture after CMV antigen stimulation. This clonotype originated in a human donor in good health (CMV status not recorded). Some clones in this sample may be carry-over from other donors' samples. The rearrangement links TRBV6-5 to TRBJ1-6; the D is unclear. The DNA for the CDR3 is TGTGCCAGCAGTTACTCACCCCCTCCCCAGAATCTTAATTCACCCCTCCACTTT. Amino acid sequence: CASSYSPPPQNLNSPLHF.